The 15 T cell receptor beta chains below all came from one sample that was sequenced in a study of T cells in women clearing cervical HPV infection. Only in-frame clones appear in the TCRdb table, and some are missing; sequencing was by immunoSEQ multiplex PCR. Here the sample table reports around 29,000 clones. Sequencing used blood buffy coat. The receptors originated from a woman aged 18 to 75 with a cervical HPV16 infection that either progressed to CIN3+ or cleared (not recorded which).

Note on this clone: Read sequence stops 3 residues before the CDR3 end, and the germline J gene provides the missing end. This chain uses TRBV20-1 with TRBJ1-1; TRBD1 might be the D (5 bases). Germline values: CDR1 DFQATT, CDR2 SNEGSKA (reference sequence). The CDR3 is 13 residues long. V was pared by 3 bases and J by 4 bases, with 12 bases between. CDR3 residues: CSASGQAGTEAFF. The part of the CDR3 DNA that was read is TGCAGTGCTAGTGGACAAGCGGGCACTGAA.

Regarding this clone: The missing CDR3 end, 3 residues past where the read stops, is filled in from the germline J gene. The rearrangement uses TRBV28 and TRBJ1-1; D is perhaps TRBD1 (5 bases). CDR1 and CDR2 from the germline V gene are MDHEN and SYDVKM. This CDR3 has 16 amino acids. Trimming took off 7 bases at V and 0 bases at J, with 18 bases between the two ends. The covered CDR3 bases are TGTGCCAGCAAACTCATGGGGGGTGCATTGAACACTGAA. It encodes CASKLMGGALNTE. The CDR3 in its entirety is CASKLMGGALNTEAFF. Together with reference TRBV28 and TRBJ1-1, the CDR3 gives the full variable domain: DVKVTQSSRYLVKRTGEKVFLECVQDMDHENMFWYRQDPGLGLRLIYFSYDVKMKEKGDIPEGYSVSREKKERFSLILESASTNQTSMYLCASKLMGGALNTEAFFGQGTRLTVV.

In the case of this clone: The CDR3 end is not reached by the read, which stops 3 residues before it; the germline J gene fills it in. The chain uses TRBV4-2 and TRBJ1-6; D possibly corresponds to TRBD1 (6 bases). This CDR3 has 15 amino acids. V dropped 1 base and J dropped 5 bases, with 9 bases sitting between them. Germline V gives CDR1 LGHNA, CDR2 YNFKEQ. The sequenced part of the CDR3 DNA is TGTGCCAGCAGCCAAGGCGGGACAAATAATTCACCC. Its translation is CASSQGGTNNSP. The entire CDR3 reads CASSQGGTNNSPLHF.

In the case of this clone: The read halts 3 residues ahead of the CDR3 end, with the missing end drawn from the germline J gene. The V gene is TRBV2, the J gene TRBJ2-1, with 14 bases matching TRBD2. Trimming removed 8 bases from V and 6 bases from J; junction bases left unmatched: 12. The CDR3 sequence is 17 residues long. Germline V gives CDR1 SNHLY, CDR2 FYNNEI. This CDR3 reads CASSRLAGGPKFNEQFF. The DNA read from the CDR3 is TGTGCCAGCTCGAGACTAGCGGGAGGGCCTAAGTTCAATGAG.

Comment on this clone: Read data end 3 residues before the CDR3 end; the end is taken from the germline J gene. V is TRBV2 and J is TRBJ1-1; 8 bases are a match to TRBD1. Germline V gene data show CDR1 as SNHLY and CDR2 as FYNNEI. The CDR3 is 12 residues long. This CDR3 reads CASSDRGSEAFF. The covered CDR3 bases are TGTGCCAGCAGCGACAGGGGAAGCGAA.

A note on this clone: From the germline J gene comes the end of the CDR3, since the read stops 3 residues before it. V is TRBV5-1 and J is TRBJ1-1, with a tentative D call TRBD1 (5 bases). Trimming removed 7 bases at V and 7 bases at J, with 11 bases between. Germline CDR1 reads SGHRS; CDR2 reads YFSETQ. The CDR3 loop spans 11 amino acids. CDR3 region: CASQRGGEAFF. CDR3 DNA, as far as it was read: TGCGCCAGCCAACGCGGGGGTGAA.

For this clone: The read finishes 3 residues shy of the CDR3 end, and the germline J gene is used to complete it. The V and J genes are TRBV6-2 or TRBV6-3 and TRBJ2-3; 9 positions agree with TRBD1. Germline V gene data show CDR1 as MNHEY and CDR2 as SVGEGT. With V trimmed by 7 bases and J by 2 bases, 7 bases remained unmatched. This CDR3 has 15 amino acids. The part of the CDR3 DNA that was read is TGTGCCAGCACGGACAGGGGCCCCCTCACAGATACG. Amino acid sequence: CASTDRGPLTDT. The full CDR3 protein is CASTDRGPLTDTQYF.

On this clone: The CDR3 end falls 3 residues outside the read, so it is completed with the germline J gene. This chain links TRBV7-8 with TRBJ1-5; 7 nucleotides line up with TRBD1. The CDR3 runs 15 residues. V shed 6 bases and J 0 bases; nucleotides not matched to a gene: 5. Germline values: CDR1 SGHVS, CDR2 FQNEAQ. The part of the CDR3 DNA that was read is TGTGCCAGCAGTTCGACAGGGTATAGCAATCAGCCC. It translates to CASSSTGYSNQP. The whole CDR3 sequence is CASSSTGYSNQPQHF.

Comments on this clone: The read terminates 3 residues ahead of where the CDR3 ends, so the germline J gene completes it. The chain carries TRBV30 and TRBJ1-5; D gene ambiguous. V shed 2 bases and J shed 3 bases, with 8 bases lying between them. The CDR3 length is 13 residues. Germline V gene lookup returns CDR1 GTSNPN and CDR2 SVGIG (reference sequence). CDR3 in amino acids: CAWSFQSNQPQHF. The CDR3 DNA, read in part, is TGTGCCTGGAGTTTCCAGTCCAATCAGCCC.

In the case of this clone: The read terminates 3 residues before the CDR3 end, so the remaining end is supplied by the germline J gene. The chain joins TRBV19 to TRBJ1-4; no firm D call. Germline V gene data show CDR1 as LNHDA and CDR2 as SQIVND (reference sequence). V shed 7 bases and J shed 2 bases, with 8 bases lying between them. CDR3 length: 13 amino acids. The covered CDR3 bases are TGTGCCAGTAAGGGTCTGACTAATGAAAAA. Translating gives CASKGLTNEK. The whole CDR3 is CASKGLTNEKLFF.

Note on this clone: From the germline J gene comes the end of the CDR3, since the read stops 3 residues before it. This chain joins TRBV18 and TRBJ2-7; tentative D call: TRBD1 (5 bases). Trimming took off 4 bases at V and 3 bases at J, with 13 bases between the two ends. CDR1 is KGHSH, CDR2 LQKENI, per germline. The CDR3 loop spans 14 amino acids. The CDR3 region is CASSRTQGDYEQYF. The part of the CDR3 DNA that was read is TGTGCCAGCTCACGGACCCAAGGGGACTACGAG.

Remarks on this clone: The CDR3 end lies 3 residues beyond the end of the read and is filled in from the germline J gene. The chain joins TRBV20-1 to TRBJ2-1, with TRBD2 matching 13 bases. Germline CDR1 and CDR2: DFQATT and SNEGSKA (reference sequence). Germline trimming cut 7 bases from V and 6 bases from J; bases unmatched to any gene: 9. The CDR3 sequence is 15 residues long. CDR3 loop: CSGASTSGRRNEQFF. The sequenced CDR3 bases are TGCAGTGGAGCATCGACTAGCGGGAGGCGCAATGAG.

In regard to this clone: Read sequence stops 3 residues before the CDR3 end, and the germline J gene provides the missing end. The chain recombines TRBV7-9 with TRBJ1-1; D is perhaps TRBD1 (6 bases). Germline V gene data show CDR1 as SEHNR and CDR2 as FQNEAQ (reference sequence). The CDR3 length is 14 residues. Trimming removed 4 bases at V and 1 base at J, with 10 bases between. CDR3: CASSSPTGNTEAFF. The sequenced CDR3 bases are TGTGCCAGCAGCTCCCCGACAGGGAACACTGAA.

Note on this clone: The sequenced fragment ends 3 residues before the CDR3 boundary, so the rest is inferred from the germline J gene. This rearrangement joins TRBV20-1 to TRBJ1-1; TRBD1 matches 9 bases. Germline V CDR1 and CDR2: DFQATT, SNEGSKA (reference sequence). The V gene end was trimmed by 2 bases and the J gene end by 5 bases; junction bases not matched to a gene: 3. This CDR3 is built from 13 residues. The sequenced CDR3 bases are TGCAGTGCTAGAAAGACAGGGGGTACTGAA. It encodes CSARKTGGTE. The full CDR3 protein is CSARKTGGTEAFF.

Note on this clone: Read data end 3 residues before the CDR3 end; the end is taken from the germline J gene. The chain has TRBV20-1 and TRBJ2-7, with 7 bases lining up with TRBD1. Trimming cost V 1 base and J 4 bases; bases outside gene matches: 4. The CDR3 covers 13 residues. CDR1 and CDR2 (germline): DFQATT, SNEGSKA (reference sequence). The CDR3 bases that were read are TGCAGTGCTAGAGGTGACAGGGAATACGAG. This codes for CSARGDREYE. In full, the CDR3 reads CSARGDREYEQYF.